Listed below are T cell receptor beta chains from one sample, sequenced in a study of chemoradiotherapy in HPV16-positive cancers. Clones were read by immunoSEQ multiplex PCR, and TCRdb kept only the in-frame ones, dropping some. The data contain around 33,000 clones, about 85% of them seen just once; the ten biggest clones take up about 2.1%. This material consisted of blood, taken from a patient who underwent chemoradiotherapy. All receptors derive from a human donor with HPV-associated anogenital cancer. CDR3s include the opening cysteine and the closing phenylalanine or tryptophan. D genes are given only for firm matches. Clone sizes are given selectively: once, few, many, or a class where the clone is expanded.

D | J | V | size | CDR3 | DNA
TRBD1 | TRBJ1-4 | TRBV27 | NA | CASSLSRTGGEKLFF | TGTGCCAGCAGTTTGAGTAGGACAGGGGGTGAAAAACTGTTTTTT
NA | TRBJ1-1 | TRBV9 | once | CASSVFQNTEAFF | TGTGCCAGCAGCGTATTCCAGAACACTGAAGCTTTCTTT
TRBD1 | TRBJ1-5 | TRBV7-9 | NA | CASSRDRNQPQHF | TGTGCCAGCAGCCGGGACAGAAATCAGCCCCAGCATTTT
NA | TRBJ2-5 | TRBV27 | once | CATRGFETQYF | TGTGCCACCAGGGGTTTCGAGACCCAGTACTTC
TRBD1 | TRBJ2-7 | TRBV7-2 | NA | CASSTRTGGFEQYF | TGTGCCAGCAGCACCAGGACAGGGGGCTTCGAGCAGTACTTC
NA | TRBJ2-1 | TRBV5-6 | NA | CASSSPVALYNEQFF | TGTGCCAGCAGCTCGCCCGTGGCCTTATACAATGAGCAGTTCTTC
NA | TRBJ1-2 | TRBV20-1 | NA | CSAMLDTRNTF | TGCAGTGCTATGCTAGATACAAGAAACACCTTC
TRBD1 | TRBJ2-7 | TRBV5-1 | NA | CASTAGGHEQYF | TGCGCCAGCACCGCAGGGGGTCACGAGCAGTACTTC
NA | TRBJ1-5 | TRBV7-2 | few | CASSDPGIGNQPQHF | TGTGCCAGCAGCGATCCGGGGATTGGCAATCAGCCCCAGCATTTT
NA | TRBJ1-6 | TRBV14 | NA | CASSHQDFDSPLHF | TGTGCCAGCAGCCACCAAGATTTCGATTCACCCCTCCACTTT
NA | TRBJ2-2 | TRBV11-3 | once | CASRGLDTGELFF | TGTGCCAGTCGAGGGTTGGACACCGGGGAGCTGTTTTTT
NA | TRBJ1-5 | TRBV19 | NA | CASSIDRVQPQHF | TGTGCCAGTAGTATAGACAGGGTACAGCCCCAGCATTTT
NA | TRBJ2-1 | TRBV7-9 | few | CASSSGLYNEQFF | TGTGCCAGCAGCTCCGGTCTTTACAATGAGCAGTTCTTC
NA | TRBJ2-4 | TRBV5-6 | NA | CASSQSTGNTNIQYF | TGTGCCAGCAGCCAATCGACCGGGAACACCAACATTCAGTACTTC
TRBD1 | TRBJ2-2 | TRBV2 | NA | CATLDRANTGELFF | TGTGCCACCCTCGACAGGGCAAACACCGGGGAGCTGTTTTTT
TRBD1 | TRBJ2-3 | TRBV7-6 | once | CASSPGTGQDTQYF | TGTGCCAGCAGCCCCGGGACAGGGCAAGATACGCAGTATTTT
TRBD1 | TRBJ1-2 | TRBV5-1 | once | CASSSLDRDPRGYTF | TGCGCCAGCAGCTCCCTGGACAGGGACCCCCGGGGCTACACCTTC
TRBD2 | TRBJ2-3 | TRBV11-1 | NA | CASSLTGGATDTQYF | TGTGCCAGCAGCTTAACGGGGGGGGCTACAGATACGCAGTATTTT
NA | TRBJ1-4 | TRBV2 | few | CASRTSQGRPTNEKLFF | TGTGCCAGCAGAACAAGTCAGGGGAGACCAACTAATGAAAAACTGTTTTTT
NA | TRBJ1-4 | TRBV10-3 | once | CAISEGLRGEKLFF | TGTGCCATCAGTGAAGGGCTCCGAGGGGAAAAACTGTTTTTT
TRBD1 | TRBJ1-5 | TRBV6-1 | NA | CASSGAPGQGRDNQPQHF | TGTGCCAGCAGTGGAGCTCCGGGACAGGGACGGGACAATCAGCCCCAGCATTTT
NA | TRBJ1-2 | TRBV5-6 | NA | CASSLKGSPYGYTF | TGTGCCAGCAGCTTAAAGGGAAGTCCCTATGGCTACACCTTC
TRBD1 | TRBJ1-1 | TRBV11-1 | once | CASSRTGGFDSEAFF | TGTGCCAGCAGTCGGACAGGGGGTTTTGATTCTGAAGCTTTCTTT
TRBD1 | TRBJ1-2 | TRBV25-1 | few | CACGTGYGYTF | TGTGCGTGCGGGACAGGGTATGGCTACACCTTC
TRBD2 | TRBJ2-7 | TRBV7-9 | NA | CASSRGLGAGGLAYEQYF | TGTGCCAGCAGCCGCGGGCTGGGGGCGGGGGGCCTTGCCTACGAGCAGTACTTC
NA | TRBJ1-2 | TRBV6-5 | NA | CASSYIVTSQPITF | TGTGCCAGCAGTTACATCGTGACAAGCCAACCCATCACCTTC
NA | TRBJ2-3 | TRBV5-4 | NA | CASSLDWTDTQYF | TGTGCCAGCAGCTTGGATTGGACAGATACGCAGTATTTT
NA | TRBJ1-1 | TRBV19 | NA | CASSMTGMNTEAFF | TGTGCCAGTAGTATGACAGGCATGAACACTGAAGCTTTCTTT
NA | TRBJ1-1 | TRBV5-1 | NA | CASTLGGARTEAFF | TGCGCCAGCACCCTCGGGGGGGCGCGCACTGAAGCTTTCTTT
NA | TRBJ1-3 | TRBV19 | NA | CASSIGRVIYF | TGTGCCAGTAGTATCGGTAGGGTCATATATTTT
NA | TRBJ1-1 | TRBV6-5 | NA | CASGHREAEAFF | TGTGCCAGCGGACACAGGGAGGCTGAAGCTTTCTTT